This entry concerns a single T cell receptor beta chain. This CDR3 is 16 amino acids long. Germline values: CDR1 SGHRS, CDR2 YFSETQ. V was trimmed by 4 bases and J by 1 base, leaving 15 bases between them. Samples were collected from each patient before treatment and during treatment. Each patient gave between 1 and 8 of them in total. Clones were sequenced by immunoSEQ multiplex PCR, and TCRdb holds only the in-frame ones, with some missing. The table includes approximately 52,000 clones, approximately 80% detected once. This sample was taken from a study of PD-L1 blockade in urothelial cancer. For the study at large: Patients, treated from 2014 onward, received atezolizumab 1,200 mg intravenously every 3 weeks. Prior regimens of chemotherapy numbered 0 to 3 per patient.

The sequence derives from a man between 65 and 85 years old with urothelial cancer. The chain combines TRBV5-1 with TRBJ2-1, with D possibly matching TRBD1 (6 bases). Sequences were derived from PBMCs, sampled around atezolizumab (anti-PD-L1) treatment. The CDR3 loop is CASSREGELSYNEQFF. Here the CDR3 DNA reads TGCGCCAGCAGCCGTGAGGGGGAGCTATCCTACAATGAGCAGTTCTTC.